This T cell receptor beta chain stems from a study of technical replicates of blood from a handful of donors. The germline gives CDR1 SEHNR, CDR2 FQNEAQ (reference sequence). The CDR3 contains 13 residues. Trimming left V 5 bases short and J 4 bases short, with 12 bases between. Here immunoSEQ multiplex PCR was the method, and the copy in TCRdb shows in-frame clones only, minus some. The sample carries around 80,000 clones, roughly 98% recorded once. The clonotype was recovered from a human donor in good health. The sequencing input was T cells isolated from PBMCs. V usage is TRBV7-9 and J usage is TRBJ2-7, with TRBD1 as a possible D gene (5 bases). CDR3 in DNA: TGTGCCAGCAGCCATAAACAGGATTACGAGCAGTACTTC. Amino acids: CASSHKQDYEQYF.